This TCR beta chain comes out of a study of CD8+ T cells in alopecia areata. This CDR3 contains 18 residues. The germline V gene has CDR1 LGHNA and CDR2 YSLEER. V trimming: 6 bases; J trimming: 6 bases; junction bases outside the gene matches: 18. Stated treatment: oral pan-JAK inhibitor, 5-10 mg twice daily. Extraction of RNA preceded its reverse transcription into cDNA, which served as the sequencing template. Profiling relied on immunoSEQ multiplex PCR, and the TCRdb table lists in-frame clones only, not all of them. The sample lists more than 150,000 clones; approximately 56% were seen once. The chain carries TRBV4-3 and TRBJ2-4, with 9 bases aligning to TRBD1. The clonotype comes from a human donor with alopecia areata. This material consisted of CD4+ T cells sorted from blood, taken at week 4, from a patient treated with tofacitinib. Written as DNA, the CDR3 is TGCGCCAGCAGACAAAGCACCTCAGGGGGACAGGGAGGAAACATTCAGTACTTC. Protein product: CASRQSTSGGQGGNIQYF.